Below, 23 T cell receptor beta chains from the same sample are listed, as sequenced in a study of cytotoxic CD8 clonotypes in ibrutinib-treated CLL. Sequenced by immunoSEQ multiplex PCR; TCRdb stores in-frame clones only, minus some. There are 50,000 to 65,000 clones in the sample; roughly 59% occur only once, and roughly 14% lies in the top ten. The sample in question was PBMCs, obtained after 12 months of ibrutinib treatment. The receptors come from a human donor with chronic lymphocytic leukemia.

This rearrangement joins TRBV5-1 to TRBJ2-6; D possibly corresponds to TRBD1 (6 bases). Germline V lookup: CDR1 SGHRS, CDR2 YFSETQ. Trimming removed 5 bases at V and 1 base at J, with 19 bases between. CDR3 size: 18 residues. CDR3 DNA sequence: TGCGCCAGCAGAACCGGGACACGCGAAGAGTCTGGGGCCAACGTCCTGACTTTC. It codes for CASRTGTREESGANVLTF.

The chain couples TRBV7-6 to TRBJ1-6; 8 bases agree with TRBD1. Trimming at V came to 5 bases and at J to 2 bases, leaving 2 bases not matched to a gene. Germline lookup yields CDR1 SGHVS and CDR2 FNYEAQ. The CDR3 is made up of 15 amino acids. CDR3 sequence: CASSRQGTYNSPLHF. The CDR3 coding sequence is TGTGCCAGCAGCAGACAGGGGACCTATAATTCACCCCTCCACTTT.

V gene TRBV20-1 combines with J gene TRBJ1-1; perhaps TRBD1 as D (5 bases). Per the germline V gene, CDR1 is DFQATT and CDR2 is SNEGSKA (reference sequence). V was clipped by 1 base and J by 11 bases, with 11 bases between them. The CDR3 is 11 residues long. CDR3: CSARGAGDAFF. The DNA for the CDR3 is TGCAGTGCTAGAGGGGCGGGGGACGCTTTCTTT.

This chain joins TRBV5-4 and TRBJ1-1; TRBD1 might be the D (6 bases). This CDR3 comprises 13 residues. V dropped 3 bases and J dropped 7 bases, with 13 bases sitting between them. Germline V lookup: CDR1 SGHNT, CDR2 YYREEE (reference sequence). DNA of the CDR3: TGTGCCAGCAGCTGGGCCGGGGGGCGTGAAGCTTTCTTT. As protein: CASSWAGGREAFF.

This clone was recorded a few times. The J gene is TRBJ2-1, the V gene TRBV27, with D perhaps matching TRBD2 (6 bases). The CDR3 length is 14 residues. Germline assignment: CDR1 MNHEY and CDR2 SMNVEV (reference sequence). The ends were cut back, 3 bases at V and 9 bases at J, with 15 bases in the middle. This CDR3 is CASSFAGSRGEQFF. In DNA form, the CDR3 reads TGTGCCAGCAGTTTCGCCGGGAGTCGGGGTGAGCAGTTCTTC.

This chain uses TRBV28 with TRBJ2-7, with 14 bases that match TRBD2. The length of the CDR3 is 16 residues. Per germline, CDR1 MDHEN and CDR2 SYDVKM. J lost 2 bases, V lost 6 bases, and 6 bases had no gene match. CDR3 sequence reads: CASSPGLAGVPYEQYF. The CDR3 DNA reads as TGTGCCAGCAGCCCGGGACTAGCGGGAGTCCCCTACGAGCAGTACTTC.

The CDR3 sequence: CSVQEYVAYGTQYF. The CDR3 DNA is TGCAGCGTTCAGGAGTATGTGGCGTACGGTACGCAGTATTTT. The chain links TRBV29-1 to TRBJ2-3; D unclear. Trimming took off 5 bases at V and 8 bases at J, with 20 bases between the two ends. Germline lookup yields CDR1 SQVTM and CDR2 ANQGSEA. The CDR3 covers 14 residues.

V usage is TRBV9 and J usage is TRBJ1-2, with D perhaps TRBD1 (5 bases). The germline V gene has CDR1 SGDLS and CDR2 YYNGEE. Trimming stripped 5 bases from V and 4 bases from J, with 9 bases between. The CDR3 consists of 12 residues. CDR3 nucleotides: TGTGCCAGCAGTGGGGCTGTCTATGGCTACACCTTC. Translation gives CASSGAVYGYTF.

The gene calls are TRBV30 and TRBJ1-2; D remains ambiguous. The germline gives CDR1 GTSNPN, CDR2 SVGIG (reference sequence). Trimming took off 0 bases at V and 8 bases at J, with 13 bases between the two ends. CDR3 length: 13 residues. The CDR3 reads CAWSVFKAGGYTF. CDR3 in DNA: TGTGCCTGGAGTGTCTTTAAAGCGGGGGGCTACACCTTC.

This clone was counted at least ten times. The chain joins TRBV7-2 to TRBJ2-1, with 13 bases aligning to TRBD2. Germline CDR1 is SGHTA and CDR2 is FQGNSA. CDR3 size: 16 residues. The V and J ends lost 5 bases and 7 bases, in that order; junction bases with no gene match: 8. The CDR3, as DNA: TGTGCCAGCAGCCCTGGACTAGCGGGAGTGGGTAATGAGCAGTTCTTC. Protein sequence: CASSPGLAGVGNEQFF.

The chain employs TRBV10-3 and TRBJ1-3, with D unresolved. The CDR3 is made up of 17 amino acids. CDR1 is ENHRY, CDR2 SYGVKD, per germline. The V gene lost 3 bases and the J gene lost 0 bases, with 15 bases spanning the gap. The CDR3 sequence is CAISDRFKGFSGNTIYF. Written as DNA, the CDR3 is TGTGCCATCAGTGACCGTTTCAAGGGCTTCTCTGGAAACACCATATATTTT.

This clone was detected ten times or more. V is TRBV2 and J is TRBJ1-6; TRBD1 agrees at 10 bases. The germline gives CDR1 SNHLY, CDR2 FYNNEI. CDR3 length: 14 amino acids. J was trimmed by 8 bases and V by 5 bases; bases with no gene match: 3. CDR3 DNA sequence: TGTGCCAGCAGTCCGGGACAGGGGTATTCACCCCTCCACTTT. This translates into CASSPGQGYSPLHF.

This sequence joins TRBV6-5 and TRBJ1-5; weak D call: TRBD1 (5 bases). The germline gives CDR1 MNHEY, CDR2 SVGAGI. Trimming left V 2 bases short and J 6 bases short, with 14 bases between. CDR3 length equals 15 residues. CDR3 DNA: TGTGCCAGCAGTTACGTTCGAGGGGCGGGTCAGCCCCAGCATTTT. Residues: CASSYVRGAGQPQHF.

This clone was found many times. The chain has TRBV19 and TRBJ1-2; D is undetermined. Trimming pared 5 bases from V and 3 bases from J, leaving 16 bases between. The CDR3 consists of 15 residues. Germline V gene sequence: CDR1 LNHDA, CDR2 SQIVND (reference sequence). The CDR3 sequence: CASSPMHGSHYGYTF. The CDR3 bases are TGTGCCAGTAGTCCGATGCACGGTTCCCACTATGGCTACACCTTC.

This clone was seen more than once but under ten times. Germline and junction disagree at one end, which may indicate a read error. This sequence joins TRBV5-1 and TRBJ1-1; D uncertain. The germline gives CDR1 SGHRS, CDR2 YFSETQ. There are 12 residues in the CDR3. CDR3 coding DNA: TGTGCCAGCAGCGCGGACCCAAGCAAAGCTTTCTTT. It encodes CASSADPSKAFF.

V usage is TRBV18 and J usage is TRBJ2-6; 7 nucleotides line up with TRBD2. The CDR3 sequence is 15 residues long. In germline, CDR1 is KGHSH, CDR2 LQKENI. The V gene end was trimmed by 3 bases and the J gene end by 2 bases; junction bases not matched to a gene: 1. CDR3 sequence: CASSPGGAGANVLTF. Here the CDR3 DNA reads TGTGCCAGCTCACCGGGGGGGGCTGGGGCCAACGTCCTGACTTTC.

The chain has TRBV19 and TRBJ2-6, with D possibly TRBD2 on 5 matching bases. Trimming took off 1 base at V and 0 bases at J, with 7 bases between the two ends. Germline CDR1 is LNHDA and CDR2 is SQIVND (reference sequence). The CDR3 length is 16 residues. CDR3 in amino acids: CASSIVGNSGANVLTF. The CDR3 bases are TGTGCCAGTAGTATAGTCGGGAACTCTGGGGCCAACGTCCTGACTTTC.

In its sample, this clone was seen a few times. Other DNA sequences from this sample encode an identical CDR3 as well. This sequence joins TRBV20-1 and TRBJ2-5; no definite D call. V lost 5 bases and J 5 bases, leaving 6 bases between the germline ends. From germline, CDR1 is DFQATT and CDR2 SNEGSKA (reference sequence). The CDR3 is made up of 10 amino acids. CDR3 protein: CSARRETQYF. For the CDR3, the DNA is TGCAGTGCTCGCAGGGAGACCCAGTACTTC.

The CDR3: CASSLEGNHEQFF. CDR3 DNA sequence: TGTGCCAGCAGCTTAGAGGGTAATCATGAGCAGTTCTTC. This chain uses TRBV11-3 with TRBJ2-1; the D is unclear. The CDR3 runs to 13 residues. Per the germline V gene, CDR1 is SGHNT and CDR2 is YENEEA. Trimming shortened V by 0 bases and J by 8 bases, and 8 bases separated the two germline ends.

This clone was observed at least ten times. This chain links TRBV2 with TRBJ1-2; D perhaps matches TRBD1 (6 bases). From germline, CDR1 is SNHLY and CDR2 FYNNEI. Trimming stripped 6 bases from V and 8 bases from J, with 16 bases between. The CDR3 consists of 13 residues. The CDR3 sequence is CASRMAGAGGYTF. In DNA form, the CDR3 reads TGTGCCAGCAGGATGGCAGGGGCCGGGGGCTACACCTTC.

The count of this clone is one. The chain has TRBV4-3 and TRBJ2-7; 12 nucleotides agree with TRBD1. The trim removed 3 bases at V and 7 bases at J, leaving 7 bases unmatched. This CDR3 comprises 15 residues. Germline assignment: CDR1 LGHNA and CDR2 YSLEER. CDR3 region: CASSQVGQGAREQYV. The CDR3 nucleotides are TGCGCCAGCAGCCAGGTGGGACAGGGGGCGAGGGAGCAGTACGTC.

In this sample, this clone turned up a few times. J is TRBJ1-3 and V is TRBV28; weak D call: TRBD1 (5 bases). Germline CDR1 and CDR2: MDHEN and SYDVKM. Trimming stripped 6 bases from V and 3 bases from J, with 9 bases between. The length of the CDR3 is 13 residues. For the CDR3, the DNA is TGTGCCAGCAGGCAGGGTGTTGGAAACACCATATATTTT. This translates into CASRQGVGNTIYF.

This clone was seen more than once but under ten times. The J gene is TRBJ2-3, the V gene TRBV19; a weak D match, TRBD1 (6 bases). CDR1 is LNHDA, CDR2 SQIVND, per germline (reference sequence). Trimming removed 3 bases at V and 1 base at J, with 14 bases between. This CDR3 has 16 amino acids. The DNA of the CDR3 is TGTGCCAGTAGTATCCACAGGGTTGGGGGCACAGATACGCAGTATTTT. It yields the protein CASSIHRVGGTDTQYF.